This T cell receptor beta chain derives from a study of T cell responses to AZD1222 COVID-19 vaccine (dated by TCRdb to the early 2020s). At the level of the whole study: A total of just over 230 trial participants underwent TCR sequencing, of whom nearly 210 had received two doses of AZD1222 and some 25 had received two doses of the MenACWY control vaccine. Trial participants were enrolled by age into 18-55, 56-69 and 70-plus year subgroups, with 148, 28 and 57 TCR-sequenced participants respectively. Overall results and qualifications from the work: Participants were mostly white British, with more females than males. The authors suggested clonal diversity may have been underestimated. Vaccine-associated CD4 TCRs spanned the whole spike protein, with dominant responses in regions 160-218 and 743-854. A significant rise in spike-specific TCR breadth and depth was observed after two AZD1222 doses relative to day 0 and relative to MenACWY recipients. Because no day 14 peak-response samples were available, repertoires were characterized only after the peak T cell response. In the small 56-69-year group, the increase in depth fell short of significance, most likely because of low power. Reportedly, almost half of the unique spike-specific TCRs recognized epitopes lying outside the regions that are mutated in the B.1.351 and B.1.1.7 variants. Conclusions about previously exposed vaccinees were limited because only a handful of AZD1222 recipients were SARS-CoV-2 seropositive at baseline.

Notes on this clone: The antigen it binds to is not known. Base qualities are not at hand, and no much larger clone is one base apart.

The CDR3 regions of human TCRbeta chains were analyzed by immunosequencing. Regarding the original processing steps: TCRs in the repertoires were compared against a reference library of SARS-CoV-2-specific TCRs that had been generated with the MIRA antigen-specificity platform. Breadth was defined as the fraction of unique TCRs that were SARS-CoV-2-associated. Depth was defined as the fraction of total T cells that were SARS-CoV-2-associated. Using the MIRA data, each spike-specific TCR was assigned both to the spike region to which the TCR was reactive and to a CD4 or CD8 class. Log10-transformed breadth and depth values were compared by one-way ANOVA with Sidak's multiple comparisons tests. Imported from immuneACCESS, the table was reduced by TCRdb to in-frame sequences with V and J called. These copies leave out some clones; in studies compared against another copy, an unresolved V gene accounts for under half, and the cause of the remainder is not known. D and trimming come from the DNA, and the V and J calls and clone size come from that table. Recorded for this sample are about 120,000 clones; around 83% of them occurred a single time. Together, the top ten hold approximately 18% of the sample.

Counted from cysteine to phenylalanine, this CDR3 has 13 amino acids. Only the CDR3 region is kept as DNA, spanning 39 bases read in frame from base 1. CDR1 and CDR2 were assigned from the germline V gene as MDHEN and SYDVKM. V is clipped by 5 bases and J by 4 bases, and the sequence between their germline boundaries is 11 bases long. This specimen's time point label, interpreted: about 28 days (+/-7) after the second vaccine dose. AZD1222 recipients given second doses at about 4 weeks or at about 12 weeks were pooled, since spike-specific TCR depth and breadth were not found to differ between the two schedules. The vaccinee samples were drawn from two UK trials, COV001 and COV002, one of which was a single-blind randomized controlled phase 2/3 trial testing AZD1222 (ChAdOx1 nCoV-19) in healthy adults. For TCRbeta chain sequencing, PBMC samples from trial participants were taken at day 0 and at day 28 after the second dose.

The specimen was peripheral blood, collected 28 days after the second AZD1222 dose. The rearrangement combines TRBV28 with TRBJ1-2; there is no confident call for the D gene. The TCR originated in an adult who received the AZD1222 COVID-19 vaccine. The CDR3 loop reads CASSLESGYGYTF. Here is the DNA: TGTGCCAGCAGTCTCGAAAGCGGCTATGGCTACACCTTC.